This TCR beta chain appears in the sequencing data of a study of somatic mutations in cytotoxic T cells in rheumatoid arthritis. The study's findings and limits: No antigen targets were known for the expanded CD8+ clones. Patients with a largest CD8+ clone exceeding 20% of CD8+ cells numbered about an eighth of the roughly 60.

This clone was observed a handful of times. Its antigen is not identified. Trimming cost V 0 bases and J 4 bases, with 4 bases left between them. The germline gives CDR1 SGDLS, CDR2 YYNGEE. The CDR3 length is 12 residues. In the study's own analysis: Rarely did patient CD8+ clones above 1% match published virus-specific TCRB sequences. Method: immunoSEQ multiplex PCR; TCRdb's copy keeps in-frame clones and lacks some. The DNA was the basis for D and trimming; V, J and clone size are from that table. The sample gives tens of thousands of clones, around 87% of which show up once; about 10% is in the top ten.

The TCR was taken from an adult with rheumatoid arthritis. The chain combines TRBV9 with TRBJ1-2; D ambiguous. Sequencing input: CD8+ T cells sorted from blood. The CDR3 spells CASSVDSYGYTF. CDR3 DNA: TGTGCCAGCAGCGTAGACAGCTATGGCTACACCTTC.